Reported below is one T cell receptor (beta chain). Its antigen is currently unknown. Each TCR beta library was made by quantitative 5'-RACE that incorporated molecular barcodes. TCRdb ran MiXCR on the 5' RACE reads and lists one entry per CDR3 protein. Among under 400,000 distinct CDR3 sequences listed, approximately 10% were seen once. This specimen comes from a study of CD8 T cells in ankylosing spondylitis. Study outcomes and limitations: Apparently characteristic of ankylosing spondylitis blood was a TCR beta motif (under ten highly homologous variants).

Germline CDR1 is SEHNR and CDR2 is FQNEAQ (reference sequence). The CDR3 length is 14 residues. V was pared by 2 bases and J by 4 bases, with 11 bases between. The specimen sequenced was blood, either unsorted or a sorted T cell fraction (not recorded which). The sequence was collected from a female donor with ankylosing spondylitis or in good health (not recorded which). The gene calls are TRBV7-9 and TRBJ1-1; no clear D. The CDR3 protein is CASSLLEMGTEAFF. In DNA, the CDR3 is TGTGCCAGCAGCTTATTAGAGATGGGCACTGAAGCTTTCTTT.